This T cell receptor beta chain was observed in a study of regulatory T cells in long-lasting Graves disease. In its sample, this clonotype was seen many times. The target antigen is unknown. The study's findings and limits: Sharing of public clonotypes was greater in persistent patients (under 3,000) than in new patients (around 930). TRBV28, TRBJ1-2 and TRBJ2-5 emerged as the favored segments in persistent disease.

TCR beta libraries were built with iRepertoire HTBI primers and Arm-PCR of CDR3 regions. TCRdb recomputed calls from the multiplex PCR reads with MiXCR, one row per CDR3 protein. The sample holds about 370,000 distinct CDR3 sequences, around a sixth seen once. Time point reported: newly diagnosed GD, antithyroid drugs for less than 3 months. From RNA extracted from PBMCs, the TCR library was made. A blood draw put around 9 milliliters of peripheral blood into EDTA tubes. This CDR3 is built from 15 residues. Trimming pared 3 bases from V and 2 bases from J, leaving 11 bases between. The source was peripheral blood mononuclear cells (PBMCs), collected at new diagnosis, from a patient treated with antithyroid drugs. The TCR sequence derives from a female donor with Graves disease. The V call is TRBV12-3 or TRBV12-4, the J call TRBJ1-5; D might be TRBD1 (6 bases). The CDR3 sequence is CASSFSGVGNQPQHF. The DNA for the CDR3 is TGTGCCAGCAGTTTCTCAGGGGTTGGCAATCAGCCCCAGCATTTT.